This T cell receptor beta chain was documented in a study of radiotherapy plus CTLA-4 blockade in lung cancer. CDR1 MNHEY and CDR2 SVGAGI come from the germline V gene. The V and J ends lost 0 bases and 2 bases respectively, with 8 bases between them. CDR3 length: 15 residues. Clones were sequenced by immunoSEQ multiplex PCR, and TCRdb holds only the in-frame ones, with some missing. The profile shows 12,000 or so clones, around four fifths of them singletons. The count of this clone is one. The V gene is TRBV6-5, the J gene TRBJ1-5; D is unclear. The source material was peripheral blood, sampled from a patient treated with radiotherapy plus ipilimumab. The clonotype comes from a human donor with non-small cell lung cancer that progressed on radiotherapy plus ipilimumab. In nucleotides, the CDR3 is TGTGCCAGCAGTTACTCATACAACGGCAATCAGCCCCAGCATTTT. Translating it yields CASSYSYNGNQPQHF.